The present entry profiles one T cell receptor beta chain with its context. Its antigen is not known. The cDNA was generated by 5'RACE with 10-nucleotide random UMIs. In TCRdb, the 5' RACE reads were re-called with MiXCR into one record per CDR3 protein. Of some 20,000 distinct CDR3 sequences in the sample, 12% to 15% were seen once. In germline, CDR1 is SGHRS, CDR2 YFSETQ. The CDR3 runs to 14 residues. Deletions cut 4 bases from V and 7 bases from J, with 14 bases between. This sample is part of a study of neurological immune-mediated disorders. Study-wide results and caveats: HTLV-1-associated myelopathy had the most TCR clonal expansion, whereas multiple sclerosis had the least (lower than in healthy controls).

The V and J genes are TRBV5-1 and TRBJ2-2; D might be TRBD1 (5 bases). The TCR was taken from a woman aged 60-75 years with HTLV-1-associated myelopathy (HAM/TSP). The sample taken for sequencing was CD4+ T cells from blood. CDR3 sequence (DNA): TGCGCCAGCAGCATACAACAGGCGTTCGGGGAGCTGTTTTTT. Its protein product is CASSIQQAFGELFF.